This T cell receptor beta chain was observed in a study of T-cell memory formation after mild COVID-19. Study-wide points: CD4+ contracting clones were mainly CM and EM; CD8+ ones, EMRA. Clones that contracted from day 15 to 85 had balanced CD4/CD8; later expanders were CD4+ biased.

With regard to this clonotype: Its cognate antigen is unknown.

TCRdb reprocessed the 5' RACE reads with MiXCR, giving one entry per CDR3 protein. The sample has fewer than 95,000 distinct CDR3 sequences, roughly 16% seen once; the top ten hold 39%. V was cut by 6 bases and J by 1 base, with 7 bases left in between. Germline CDR1 KGHDR, CDR2 SFDVKD. The CDR3 contains 13 residues. The sequence was collected from a man aged 18 to 30 who had mild COVID-19 (a few samples of this study predate the infection). Cell type and time point are not known. Sequencing input: PBMCs or a T cell subset sorted from them (not recorded which). V usage is TRBV24-1 and J usage is TRBJ2-3; D is perhaps TRBD1 or TRBD2 (5 bases each). CDR3 region: CATSRDGTDTQYF. CDR3 DNA sequence: TGTGCCACCAGTCGGGACGGCACAGATACGCAGTATTTT.